The following is a TCR beta chain sequence with its context. Its antigen is unknown. Base-call qualities are not available, and no considerably larger clone is one nucleotide away. One collaborating source in Seattle enrolled patients during active infection and followed them longitudinally through the course of disease. Each collaborating institution followed its own protocols to collect whole blood in K2EDTA tubes. Collaborator samples were shipped for TCRbeta analysis as frozen whole blood, isolated PBMCs, or DNA extracted from either sample type. This entry comes from a study of blood T cell repertoires in COVID-19 (dated by TCRdb to 2018 to 2021). Regarding the complete study: Samples covering the acute and convalescent phases of COVID-19 were provided by collaborators in the United States, Italy and Spain. The material from the prospective study consisted of cDNA or gDNA derived from T cells, B-cell-depleted T cells, or PBMCs. Subjects who had been exposed to COVID-19, were actively infected with it, or had recovered from it provided the deeply sampled blood TCRbeta repertoires that made up the dataset. The repertoires were released in a freely available public database intended as a resource for research on the immune response to SARS-CoV-2. The samples were drawn from the first 160 participants of the ongoing ImmuneRACE study and from under 1,500 subjects provided by 6 global collaborators. The sample metadata nearly always contained a de-identified subject ID, COVID-19 status, age in years and sex. Where available, HLA class I and class II types were taken from metadata supplied by the sample provider and were not determined by assay-based typing. Beyond this particular receptor, the publication reports: The quantity of clinical and demographic metadata differed by source and by participant and was supplied without curation.

TCRbeta CDR3 regions were amplified from genomic DNA using the immunoSEQ Assay, a bias-controlled multiplex PCR. In the paper's pipeline: Within the assay, amplification of reference gene primers was used to estimate how many nucleated cells each sample contained. To quantify the absolute abundance of each unique TCRbeta CDR3 rearrangement, sequence reads were collapsed and filtered. Productive Simpson clonality was computed per sample as the square root of Simpson's diversity index over productive rearrangements. TCRdb stores this immuneACCESS table with in-frame sequences only. Part of the clones is absent; in the studies checked, under half of the shortfall reflects unresolved V genes, and no reason is known for the rest. That table gives V, J and clone size, and the DNA gave D and trimming. The sample table lists roughly 260,000 clones, around nine tenths of them with a count of one. Over 9% of the sample comes from the top ten.

The CDR3 spans 13 residues, from the cysteine through the phenylalanine. Only CDR3 DNA remains: 39 bases, in frame from the first base. CDR1 and CDR2, per the germline V gene, are MGHDK and SYGVNS. At the junction V is shortened by 4 bases and J by 11 bases; bases outside the gene matches: 4. This clonotype was sampled from a young woman with COVID-19, enrolled during active disease. Material for sequencing was peripheral blood. The sequence joins TRBV25-1 to TRBJ1-6; TRBD1 agrees with 8 junctional bases. The CDR3 protein is CASSVQGATPLHF. The sequenced DNA: TGTGCCAGCAGTGTCCAGGGGGCTACACCCCTCCACTTT.